The source of this T cell receptor beta chain is a study of cytomegalovirus exposure and HLA in healthy donors. The CDR3 sequence is 11 residues long. Germline-derived CDR1 and CDR2 are DFQATT and SNEGSKA (reference sequence). Trimming removed 5 bases from V and 8 bases from J, with 9 bases in between. The PCR had 60 Vbeta and 13 Jbeta primers. The data were produced by immunoSEQ multiplex PCR, yet TCRdb's version contains in-frame clones alone and is incomplete. Of 150,000 to 180,000 clones listed, 70% to 80% are singletons. The sample taken for sequencing was PBMCs. This chain links TRBV20-1 with TRBJ1-4; TRBD1 might be the D (6 bases). The TCR originated in a man between 25 and 39 years old in good health and CMV-seropositive. The CDR3 sequence is CSAGQREKLFF. In DNA form, the CDR3 reads TGCAGTGCTGGACAGCGCGAAAAACTGTTTTTT.